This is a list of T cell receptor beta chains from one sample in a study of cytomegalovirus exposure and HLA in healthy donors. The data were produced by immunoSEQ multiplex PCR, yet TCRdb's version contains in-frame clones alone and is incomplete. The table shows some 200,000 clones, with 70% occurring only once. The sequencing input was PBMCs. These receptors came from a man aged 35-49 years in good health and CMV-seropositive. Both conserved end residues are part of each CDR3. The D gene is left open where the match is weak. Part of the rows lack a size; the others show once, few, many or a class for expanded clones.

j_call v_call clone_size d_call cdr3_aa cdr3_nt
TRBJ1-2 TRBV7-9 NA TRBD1 CASSLLGQGVGYTF TGTGCCAGCAGCCTCCTGGGACAGGGGGTCGGCTACACCTTC
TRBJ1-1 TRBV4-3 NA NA CASSQERGREAFF TGCGCCAGCAGCCAAGAAAGGGGAAGAGAAGCTTTCTTT
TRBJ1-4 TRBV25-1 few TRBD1 CASSDPGTGVNEKLFF TGTGCCAGCAGTGACCCCGGGACAGGGGTTAATGAAAAACTGTTTTTT
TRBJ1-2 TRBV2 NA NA CASSPRDYGYTF TGTGCCAGCAGTCCCAGGGACTATGGCTACACCTTC
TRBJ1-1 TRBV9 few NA CASSPQAANTEAFF TGTGCCAGCAGCCCTCAGGCCGCGAACACTGAAGCTTTCTTT
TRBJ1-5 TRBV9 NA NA CASSDEASNQPQHF TGTGCCAGCAGCGACGAGGCCAGCAATCAGCCCCAGCATTTT
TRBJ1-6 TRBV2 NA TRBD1 CASRWDRGQNSPLHF TGTGCCAGCAGATGGGACAGGGGGCAAAATTCACCCCTCCACTTT
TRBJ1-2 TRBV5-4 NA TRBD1 CASSPGQASTNYGYTF TGTGCCAGCAGCCCAGGACAGGCATCCACTAACTATGGCTACACCTTC
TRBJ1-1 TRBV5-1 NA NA CASSLRRGSEAFF TGCGCCAGCAGCTTGCGGAGGGGCTCTGAAGCTTTCTTT
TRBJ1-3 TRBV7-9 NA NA CASSLQGGTGNTIYF TGTGCCAGCAGCTTACAAGGGGGAACTGGAAACACCATATATTTT
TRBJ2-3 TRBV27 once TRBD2 CASSFSGGAADTQYF TGTGCCAGCAGTTTTAGCGGGGGGGCTGCAGATACGCAGTATTTT
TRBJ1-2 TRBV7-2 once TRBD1 CASSGGAYGYTF TGTGCCAGTTCAGGGGGCGCCTATGGCTACACCTTC
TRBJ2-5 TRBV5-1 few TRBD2 CASSLTSAEETQYF TGCGCCAGCAGCTTGACTAGCGCTGAAGAGACCCAGTACTTC
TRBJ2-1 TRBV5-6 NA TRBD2 CASIFSGGPYNEQFF TGTGCCAGCATTTTTAGCGGGGGACCCTACAATGAGCAGTTCTTC
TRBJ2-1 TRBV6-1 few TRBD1 CASREGTGIEYEQFF TGTGCCAGCAGGGAAGGGACAGGGATTGAGTATGAGCAGTTCTTC
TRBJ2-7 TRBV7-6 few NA CASSLGGESEQYF TGTGCCAGCAGCTTGGGCGGGGAAAGCGAGCAGTACTTC
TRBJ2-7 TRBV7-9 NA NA CASSLARDTYEQYF TGTGCCAGCAGCTTAGCTCGGGACACGTACGAGCAGTACTTC
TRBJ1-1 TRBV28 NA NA CASRDDRFWAF TGTGCCAGCAGGGATGACAGGTTTTGGGCCTTT
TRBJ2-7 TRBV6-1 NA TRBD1 CASSEWGTAYEQYF TGTGCCAGCAGTGAATGGGGGACAGCATACGAGCAGTACTTC
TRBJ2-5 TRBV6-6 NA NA CASSYSGGWETQYF TGTGCCAGCAGTTACTCTGGGGGGTGGGAGACCCAGTACTTC
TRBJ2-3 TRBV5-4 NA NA CASSLEEKSSTDTQYF TGTGCCAGCAGCTTGGAAGAGAAGAGTAGCACAGATACGCAGTATTTT
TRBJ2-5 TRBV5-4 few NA CASSQNVGGYQETQYF TGTGCCAGCAGCCAGAACGTTGGGGGGTACCAAGAGACCCAGTACTTC
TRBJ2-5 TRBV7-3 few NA CASSPGNRLRETQYF TGTGCCAGCAGCCCCGGGAACCGCCTAAGGGAGACCCAGTACTTC
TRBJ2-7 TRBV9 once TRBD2 CASSVDGTSGEQYF TGTGCCAGCAGCGTAGATGGGACTAGCGGCGAGCAGTACTTC
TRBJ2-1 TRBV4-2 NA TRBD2 CASSQEPSGRNDYYNEQFF TGTGCCAGCAGCCAAGAACCTAGCGGGAGAAATGATTACTACAATGAGCAGTTCTTC
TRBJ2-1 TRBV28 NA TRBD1 CASRSGTGNYNEQFF TGTGCCAGCAGGTCCGGGACAGGGAATTACAATGAGCAGTTCTTC
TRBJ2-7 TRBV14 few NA CASSALNRDYEQYF TGTGCCAGCAGTGCACTAAACAGGGACTACGAGCAGTACTTC
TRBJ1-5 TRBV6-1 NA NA CASRSSGDSNQPQHF TGTGCCAGCAGATCCTCAGGGGATAGCAATCAGCCCCAGCATTTT
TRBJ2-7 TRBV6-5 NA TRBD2 CASSYSAGGSYEQYF TGTGCCAGCAGTTACTCAGCGGGGGGCTCCTACGAGCAGTACTTC
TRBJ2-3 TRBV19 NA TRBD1 CASSNRGLFEDTQYF TGTGCCAGTAGTAACAGGGGGCTCTTTGAGGATACGCAGTATTTT
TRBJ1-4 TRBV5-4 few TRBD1 CASSSLPGQEKLFF TGTGCCAGCAGCTCCCTCCCGGGACAGGAAAAACTGTTTTTT
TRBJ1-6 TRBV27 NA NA CASSFEKGGSPLHF TGTGCCAGCAGTTTCGAAAAAGGAGGTTCACCCCTCCACTTT
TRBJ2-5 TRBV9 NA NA CASSVGRAETQYF TGTGCCAGCAGCGTAGGGAGGGCAGAGACCCAGTACTTC
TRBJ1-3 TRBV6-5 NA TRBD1 CASSNQGAEGNTIYF TGTGCCAGCAGTAATCAGGGGGCAGAGGGAAACACCATATATTTT
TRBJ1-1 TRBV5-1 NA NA CASSLGTERYYTEAFF TGCGCCAGCAGCTTGGGTACAGAAAGATACTACACTGAAGCTTTCTTT
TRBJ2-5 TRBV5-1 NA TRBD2 CASTSRGGSLPGEQYF TGCGCCAGCACCTCACGGGGGGGCAGTCTCCCTGGGGAGCAGTACTTC
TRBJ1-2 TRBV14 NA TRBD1 CASSQGQGALGYGYTF TGTGCCAGCAGCCAGGGACAGGGGGCGCTTGGCTATGGCTACACCTTC
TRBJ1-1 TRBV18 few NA CASSEAGGNTEAFF TGTGCCAGCTCAGAGGCGGGAGGGAACACTGAAGCTTTCTTT
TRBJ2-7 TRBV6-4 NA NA CASRCGSYEQYF TGTGCCAGCAGATGCGGCTCCTACGAGCAGTACTTC
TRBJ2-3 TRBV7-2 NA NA CASRSGTDTQYF TGTGCCAGCAGGAGCGGAACAGATACGCAGTATTTT
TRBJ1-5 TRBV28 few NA CASSLVEWQPQHF TGTGCCAGCAGTTTGGTAGAGTGGCAGCCCCAGCATTTT
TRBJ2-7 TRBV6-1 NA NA CASWGLIAEQYF TGTGCCAGCTGGGGCCTCATCGCAGAGCAGTACTTC
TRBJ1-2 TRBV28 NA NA CASSRQDLYGYTF TGTGCCAGCAGTCGACAGGACCTCTATGGCTACACCTTT
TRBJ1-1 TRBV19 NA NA CASSTLGLNTEAFF TGTGCCAGTAGTACCCTAGGACTGAATACTGAAGCTTTCTTT
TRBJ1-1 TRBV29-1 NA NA CSVGSRGNTEAFF TGCAGCGTCGGCTCCAGGGGGAACACTGAAGCTTTCTTT
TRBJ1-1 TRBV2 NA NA CASSAREVNTEAFF TGTGCCAGCAGTGCGCGTGAGGTGAACACTGAAGCTTTCTTT
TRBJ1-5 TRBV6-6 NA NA CASSYDRNNQPQHF TGTGCCAGCAGTTACGACAGGAACAATCAGCCCCAGCATTTT
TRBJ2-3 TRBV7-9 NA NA CASSYDRSTDTQYF TGTGCCAGCAGCTATGACAGGAGCACAGATACGCAGTATTTT
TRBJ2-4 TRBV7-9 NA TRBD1 CASSLDRGRKNIQYF TGTGCCAGCAGCTTAGACAGGGGGAGAAAAAACATTCAGTACTTC
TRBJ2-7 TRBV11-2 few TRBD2 CASSLSPGGSYEQYF TGTGCCAGCAGCTTATCCCCGGGAGGGTCCTACGAGCAGTACTTC
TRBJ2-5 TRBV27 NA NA CASSFGHSQETQYF TGTGCCAGCAGTTTCGGACACTCTCAAGAGACCCAGTACTTC
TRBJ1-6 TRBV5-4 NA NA CASGIALDNSPLHF TGTGCCAGCGGAATCGCACTAGACAATTCACCCCTCCACTTT
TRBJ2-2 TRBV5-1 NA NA CASSLGLYTGELFF TGCGCCAGCAGCTTGGGACTCTACACCGGGGAGCTGTTTTTT
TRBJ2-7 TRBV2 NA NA CASILPDEQYF TGTGCCAGCATCCTACCGGACGAGCAGTACTTC